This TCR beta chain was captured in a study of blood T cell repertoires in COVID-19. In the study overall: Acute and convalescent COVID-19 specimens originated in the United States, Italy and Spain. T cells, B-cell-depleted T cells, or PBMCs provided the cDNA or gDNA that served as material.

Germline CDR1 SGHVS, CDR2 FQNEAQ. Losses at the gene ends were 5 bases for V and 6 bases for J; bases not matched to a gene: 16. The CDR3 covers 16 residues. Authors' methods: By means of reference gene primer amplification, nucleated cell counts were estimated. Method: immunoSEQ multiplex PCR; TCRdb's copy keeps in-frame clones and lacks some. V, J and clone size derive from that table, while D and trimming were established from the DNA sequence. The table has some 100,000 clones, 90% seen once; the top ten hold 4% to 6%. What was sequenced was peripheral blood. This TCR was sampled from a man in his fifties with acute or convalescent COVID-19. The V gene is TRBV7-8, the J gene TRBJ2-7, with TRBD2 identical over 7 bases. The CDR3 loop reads CASSPFPSGTWIEQYF. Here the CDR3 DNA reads TGTGCCAGCAGCCCGTTTCCCAGCGGGACTTGGATCGAGCAGTACTTC.